These 4 T cell receptor beta chains originate from one sample sequenced in a study of shared clonotypes between healthy human individuals. Generated by immunoSEQ multiplex PCR, the TCRdb table keeps only in-frame clones and is missing some. The sample shows about 690,000 clones, less than 95% of them seen only once. Sequenced: memory CD8+ T cells from PBMCs. Subset described: CD45RO+ cells pooled with CCR7-negative TemRA cells. These receptors came from a man aged 18-30 years in good health. Some clones in this sample may be carry-over from other donors' samples.

V gene TRBV19 combines with J gene TRBJ2-5; the match to TRBD1 covers 10 bases. J lost 4 bases, V lost 1 base, and 0 bases had no gene match. Germline V CDR1 and CDR2: LNHDA, SQIVND (reference sequence). The CDR3 is made up of 14 amino acids. In DNA form, the CDR3 reads TGTGCCAGTAGTATAGGGACAGGGGGAGAGACCCAGTACTTC. Translated: CASSIGTGGETQYF.

CDR3 in amino acids: CASSLPAGGPATDTQYF. The CDR3 DNA is TGTGCCAGCAGTTTACCAGCGGGAGGGCCGGCCACAGATACGCAGTATTTT. This chain links TRBV28 with TRBJ2-3; the match to TRBD2 covers 10 bases. Germline CDR1 MDHEN, CDR2 SYDVKM. The CDR3 runs 17 residues. V dropped 2 bases and J dropped 2; count of bases not matched to a gene: 7.

V gene TRBV29-1 combines with J gene TRBJ2-2; TRBD2 matches 7 bases. The CDR3 sequence is 14 residues long. J was trimmed by 3 bases and V by 3 bases; bases with no gene match: 4. Germline loops: CDR1 SQVTM, CDR2 ANQGSEA. Here the CDR3 DNA reads TGCAGCGTTGAGGGAGGGGACCACACCGGGGAGCTGTTTTTT. Protein: CSVEGGDHTGELFF.

The chain employs TRBV9 and TRBJ2-6; D unresolved. The CDR3 has 15 residues. Germline V lookup: CDR1 SGDLS, CDR2 YYNGEE. The germline V and J ends were trimmed by 0 bases and 0 bases, with 4 bases remaining between them. Written as DNA, the CDR3 is TGTGCCAGCAGCGTAGGGGACTCTGGGGCCAACGTCCTGACTTTC. This encodes CASSVGDSGANVLTF.